The rows below give T cell receptor beta chains drawn from one sample of a study of Ad26.COV2.S vaccination and SARS-CoV-2 variants. The method was immunoSEQ multiplex PCR; TCRdb's version includes in-frame clones alone and lacks a portion of them. The sample shows roughly 400,000 clones, around 90% of them seen only once. Sequencing used peripheral blood, obtained in a trial of Ad26.COV2.S vaccine versus placebo. These receptors originate from a person aged 18-60 years who received the Ad26.COV2.S COVID-19 vaccine or a placebo. CDR3s include the opening cysteine and the closing phenylalanine or tryptophan. A D gene is named only where the DNA matches it firmly. Rows give clone size only sometimes, using once, few, many, or a class for an expanded clone.

abundance: -
j_gene: TRBJ1-2
v_gene: TRBV6-1
d_gene: TRBD1
CDR3aa: CASSEAEGQGGYGYTF
CDR3nt: TGTGCCAGCAGTGAAGCGGAGGGACAGGGAGGTTATGGCTACACCTTC

abundance: -
j_gene: TRBJ2-7
v_gene: TRBV27
d_gene: -
CDR3aa: CASSSAPMWEQYF
CDR3nt: TGTGCCAGCAGTTCGGCCCCGATGTGGGAGCAGTACTTC

abundance: -
j_gene: TRBJ2-2
v_gene: TRBV19
d_gene: -
CDR3aa: CASTTAGELFF
CDR3nt: TGTGCCAGTACCACCGCCGGGGAGCTGTTTTTT

abundance: once
j_gene: TRBJ1-1
v_gene: TRBV3-1/TRBV3-2
d_gene: -
CDR3aa: CASSRQGMTEAFF
CDR3nt: TGTGCCAGCAGCCGCCAGGGTATGACTGAAGCTTTCTTT

abundance: -
j_gene: TRBJ2-3
v_gene: TRBV29-1
d_gene: TRBD2
CDR3aa: CSELTSGSPDTQYF
CDR3nt: TGCAGCGAGTTGACTAGCGGAAGCCCCGATACGCAGTATTTT

abundance: -
j_gene: TRBJ1-1
v_gene: TRBV15
d_gene: -
CDR3aa: CATSRDRNKNTEAFF
CDR3nt: TGTGCCACCAGCAGAGATAGGAACAAGAACACTGAAGCTTTCTTT

abundance: -
j_gene: TRBJ1-1
v_gene: TRBV5-1
d_gene: TRBD1
CDR3aa: CASSFLGQAPNTEAFF
CDR3nt: TGCGCCAGCAGCTTTTTGGGACAGGCGCCGAACACTGAAGCTTTCTTT

abundance: -
j_gene: TRBJ1-6
v_gene: TRBV10-3
d_gene: -
CDR3aa: CAISEASGPSGPLHF
CDR3nt: TGTGCCATCAGTGAGGCGTCAGGGCCCTCGGGACCCCTCCACTTT

abundance: -
j_gene: TRBJ2-3
v_gene: TRBV28
d_gene: -
CDR3aa: CASGNREQYF
CDR3nt: TGTGCCAGCGGCAATCGGGAGCAGTATTTT

abundance: -
j_gene: TRBJ1-2
v_gene: TRBV19
d_gene: TRBD1
CDR3aa: CASRRAQDRADYGYTF
CDR3nt: TGTGCCAGTAGACGGGCTCAGGACAGGGCCGACTATGGCTACACCTTC

abundance: once
j_gene: TRBJ1-1
v_gene: TRBV7-2
d_gene: -
CDR3aa: CASSSTTMNTEAFF
CDR3nt: TGTGCCAGCAGCTCGACAACCATGAACACTGAAGCTTTCTTT

abundance: -
j_gene: TRBJ2-5
v_gene: TRBV11-2
d_gene: TRBD2
CDR3aa: CASSPQGVAGGPETQYF
CDR3nt: TGTGCCAGCAGCCCACAGGGGGTAGCGGGAGGGCCCGAGACCCAGTACTTC

abundance: -
j_gene: TRBJ2-3
v_gene: TRBV3-1/TRBV3-2
d_gene: -
CDR3aa: CASSQDIGTDTQYF
CDR3nt: TGTGCCAGCAGCCAAGATATTGGCACAGATACGCAGTATTTT

abundance: -
j_gene: TRBJ1-2
v_gene: TRBV2
d_gene: TRBD1
CDR3aa: CASSTDRGNYGYTF
CDR3nt: TGTGCCAGCAGTACCGACAGGGGTAACTATGGCTACACCTTC

abundance: once
j_gene: TRBJ2-1
v_gene: TRBV5-1
d_gene: TRBD2
CDR3aa: CASSLAGLAGDGEQFF
CDR3nt: TGCGCCAGCAGCTTGGCGGGACTAGCGGGAGATGGGGAGCAGTTCTTC

abundance: once
j_gene: TRBJ2-3
v_gene: TRBV7-8
d_gene: -
CDR3aa: CASSLGKFTDTQYF
CDR3nt: TGTGCCAGCAGCTTAGGCAAATTCACAGATACGCAGTATTTT

abundance: -
j_gene: TRBJ2-7
v_gene: TRBV2
d_gene: -
CDR3aa: CASRRDIYEQYF
CDR3nt: TGTGCCAGCCGGAGGGACATCTACGAGCAGTACTTC

abundance: -
j_gene: TRBJ2-3
v_gene: TRBV30
d_gene: -
CDR3aa: CARSTEHTDTQYF
CDR3nt: TGTGCCCGATCGACTGAACACACAGATACGCAGTATTTT

abundance: -
j_gene: TRBJ2-4
v_gene: TRBV10-3
d_gene: -
CDR3aa: CAISAAGAKNIQYF
CDR3nt: TGTGCCATTTCGGCAGCGGGAGCCAAAAACATTCAGTACTTC

abundance: -
j_gene: TRBJ1-3
v_gene: TRBV27
d_gene: TRBD1
CDR3aa: CASSSRQGGSGNTIYF
CDR3nt: TGTGCCAGCAGTTCGAGACAGGGTGGCTCTGGAAACACCATATATTTT

abundance: -
j_gene: TRBJ1-1
v_gene: TRBV6-6
d_gene: -
CDR3aa: CASSYSGGQSEDEAFF
CDR3nt: TGTGCCAGCAGTTACTCCGGAGGACAGTCAGAGGATGAAGCTTTCTTT

abundance: -
j_gene: TRBJ2-4
v_gene: TRBV7-2
d_gene: -
CDR3aa: CASSFPPLGPGKNIQYF
CDR3nt: TGTGCCAGCAGCTTCCCGCCCTTGGGGCCGGGCAAAAACATTCAGTACTTC

abundance: -
j_gene: TRBJ2-7
v_gene: TRBV27
d_gene: -
CDR3aa: CASSFLPRGPAGNYEQYF
CDR3nt: TGTGCCAGCAGTTTCCTTCCCCGGGGGCCAGCGGGAAACTACGAGCAGTACTTC

abundance: -
j_gene: TRBJ2-7
v_gene: TRBV6-5
d_gene: -
CDR3aa: CASSSVLAYEQYF
CDR3nt: TGTGCCAGCAGTTCGGTGTTGGCCTACGAGCAGTACTTC

abundance: -
j_gene: TRBJ1-2
v_gene: TRBV4-3
d_gene: -
CDR3aa: CASSQEGIDGYTF
CDR3nt: TGCGCCAGCAGCCAAGAGGGGATAGATGGCTACACCTTC

abundance: -
j_gene: TRBJ2-2
v_gene: TRBV19
d_gene: -
CDR3aa: CASSNRLNTGELFF
CDR3nt: TGTGCCAGTAGTAACCGACTGAACACCGGGGAGCTGTTTTTT

abundance: -
j_gene: TRBJ2-3
v_gene: TRBV3-1/TRBV3-2
d_gene: -
CDR3aa: CASSQGAAGGDTQYF
CDR3nt: TGTGCCAGCAGCCAAGGTGCAGCGGGTGGAGATACGCAGTATTTT

abundance: -
j_gene: TRBJ2-1
v_gene: TRBV7-2
d_gene: -
CDR3aa: CASSLSRLDYNEQFF
CDR3nt: TGTGCCAGCAGCTTATCTCGCTTAGATTACAATGAGCAGTTCTTC

abundance: -
j_gene: TRBJ1-1
v_gene: TRBV28
d_gene: -
CDR3aa: CATSRGGPGSTEAFF
CDR3nt: TGTGCCACTTCGAGGGGGGGGCCGGGGAGCACTGAAGCTTTCTTT

abundance: -
j_gene: TRBJ2-7
v_gene: TRBV19
d_gene: -
CDR3aa: CASSIDRDSQGSYEQYF
CDR3nt: TGTGCCAGTAGTATAGATCGGGACTCCCAAGGATCCTACGAGCAGTACTTC

abundance: -
j_gene: TRBJ2-2
v_gene: TRBV11-2
d_gene: -
CDR3aa: CASSFSDSNTGELFF
CDR3nt: TGTGCCAGCAGCTTCTCCGATTCCAACACCGGGGAGCTGTTTTTT

abundance: -
j_gene: TRBJ2-7
v_gene: TRBV7-9
d_gene: -
CDR3aa: CASSLGHHSYEQYF
CDR3nt: TGTGCCAGCAGCCTGGGACACCACTCCTACGAGCAGTACTTC

abundance: once
j_gene: TRBJ2-7
v_gene: TRBV3-1/TRBV3-2
d_gene: -
CDR3aa: CASSQAGGSLSPLFEQYF
CDR3nt: TGTGCCAGCAGCCAGGCTGGCGGGTCTCTTTCCCCTCTCTTCGAGCAGTACTTC

abundance: -
j_gene: TRBJ1-4
v_gene: TRBV6-5
d_gene: -
CDR3aa: CASSYSGVSGEKLFF
CDR3nt: TGTGCCAGCAGTTACTCGGGGGTGTCGGGAGAAAAACTGTTTTTT

abundance: -
j_gene: TRBJ2-7
v_gene: TRBV7-8
d_gene: TRBD1
CDR3aa: CASSFGTGQGNF
CDR3nt: TGTGCCAGCAGCTTCGGAACGGGACAGGGCAACTTC

abundance: -
j_gene: TRBJ2-2
v_gene: TRBV7-3
d_gene: -
CDR3aa: CASSPTRTDSPGSGKTGELFF
CDR3nt: TGTGCCAGCAGCCCGACTCGAACAGACTCCCCGGGTAGCGGAAAGACCGGGGAGCTGTTTTTT

abundance: -
j_gene: TRBJ2-5
v_gene: TRBV7-8
d_gene: -
CDR3aa: CASSLAGRETQYF
CDR3nt: TGTGCCAGCAGCTTAGCCGGTCGAGAGACCCAGTACTTC

abundance: -
j_gene: TRBJ2-5
v_gene: TRBV7-8
d_gene: TRBD1
CDR3aa: CASSVRTGLQETQYF
CDR3nt: TGTGCCAGCAGCGTTCGGACAGGGCTACAAGAGACCCAGTACTTC

abundance: -
j_gene: TRBJ2-1
v_gene: TRBV15
d_gene: -
CDR3aa: CATSRDQGGTSYNEQFF
CDR3nt: TGTGCCACCAGCAGAGATCAGGGCGGGACCTCCTACAATGAGCAGTTCTTC

abundance: -
j_gene: TRBJ2-3
v_gene: TRBV9
d_gene: -
CDR3aa: CASSEEMDTQYF
CDR3nt: TGTGCCAGCAGCGAGGAGATGGATACGCAGTATTTT

abundance: once
j_gene: TRBJ2-1
v_gene: TRBV6-2/TRBV6-3
d_gene: -
CDR3aa: CASSYIGYNEQFF
CDR3nt: TGTGCCAGCAGTTACATCGGATACAATGAGCAGTTCTTC

abundance: -
j_gene: TRBJ2-1
v_gene: TRBV5-1
d_gene: -
CDR3aa: CASSPANSYNEQFF
CDR3nt: TGCGCCAGCAGCCCGGCGAACTCCTACAATGAGCAGTTCTTC

abundance: -
j_gene: TRBJ2-1
v_gene: TRBV7-9
d_gene: TRBD2
CDR3aa: CASSLGLAGEHEQFF
CDR3nt: TGTGCCAGCAGCTTGGGACTAGCGGGAGAACATGAGCAGTTCTTC